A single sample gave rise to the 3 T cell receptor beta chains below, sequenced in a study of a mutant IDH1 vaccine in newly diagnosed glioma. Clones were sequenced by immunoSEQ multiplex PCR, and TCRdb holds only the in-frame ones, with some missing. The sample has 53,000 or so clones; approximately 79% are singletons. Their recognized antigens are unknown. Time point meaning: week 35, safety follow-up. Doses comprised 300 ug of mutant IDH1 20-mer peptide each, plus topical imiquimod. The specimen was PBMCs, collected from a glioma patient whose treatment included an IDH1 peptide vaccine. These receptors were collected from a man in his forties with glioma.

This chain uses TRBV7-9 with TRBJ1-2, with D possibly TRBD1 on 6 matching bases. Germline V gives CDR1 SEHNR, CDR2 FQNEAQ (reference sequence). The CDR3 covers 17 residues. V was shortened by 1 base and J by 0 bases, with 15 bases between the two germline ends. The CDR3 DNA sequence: TGTGCCAGCAGCTTAGGAGCCTCGGGACATACTAACTATGGCTACACCTTC. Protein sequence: CASSLGASGHTNYGYTF. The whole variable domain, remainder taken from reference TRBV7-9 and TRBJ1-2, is DTGVSQNPRHKITKRGQNVTFRCDPISEHNRLYWYRQTLGQGPEFLTYFQNEAQLEKSRLLSDRFSAERPKGSFSTLEIQRTEQGDSAMYLCASSLGASGHTNYGYTFGSGTRLTVV.

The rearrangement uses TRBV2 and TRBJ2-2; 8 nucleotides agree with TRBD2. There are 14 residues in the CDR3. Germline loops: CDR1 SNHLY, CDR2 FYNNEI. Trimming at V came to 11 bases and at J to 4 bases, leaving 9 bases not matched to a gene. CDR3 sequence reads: CAGGTRLGTGELFF. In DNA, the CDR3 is TGTGCCGGGGGGACTAGACTCGGCACCGGGGAGCTGTTTTTT.

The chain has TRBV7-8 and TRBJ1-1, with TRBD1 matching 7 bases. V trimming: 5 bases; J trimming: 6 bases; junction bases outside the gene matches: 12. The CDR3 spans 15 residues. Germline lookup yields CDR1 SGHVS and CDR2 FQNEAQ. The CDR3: CASSPQTGRSAEAFF. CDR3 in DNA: TGTGCCAGCAGCCCGCAGACAGGGAGAAGCGCTGAAGCTTTCTTT.